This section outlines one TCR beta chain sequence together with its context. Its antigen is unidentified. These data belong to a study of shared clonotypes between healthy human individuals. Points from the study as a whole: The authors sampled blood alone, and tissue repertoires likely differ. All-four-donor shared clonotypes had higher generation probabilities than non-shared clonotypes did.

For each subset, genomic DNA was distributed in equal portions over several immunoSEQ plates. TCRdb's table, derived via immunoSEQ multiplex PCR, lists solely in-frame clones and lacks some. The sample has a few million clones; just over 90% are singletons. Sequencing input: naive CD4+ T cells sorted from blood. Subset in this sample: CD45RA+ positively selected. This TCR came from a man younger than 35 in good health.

Written as DNA, the CDR3 is TGCGCCAGCAGCCGTGAGCTGGCGCGGAACGAGCAGTACTTC. The encoded protein is CASSRELARNEQYF. This chain connects TRBV4-1 to TRBJ2-7; D uncertain. This CDR3 is built from 14 residues. Trimming left V 4 bases short and J 5 bases short, with 15 bases between. Germline loops: CDR1 MGHRA, CDR2 YSYEKL.